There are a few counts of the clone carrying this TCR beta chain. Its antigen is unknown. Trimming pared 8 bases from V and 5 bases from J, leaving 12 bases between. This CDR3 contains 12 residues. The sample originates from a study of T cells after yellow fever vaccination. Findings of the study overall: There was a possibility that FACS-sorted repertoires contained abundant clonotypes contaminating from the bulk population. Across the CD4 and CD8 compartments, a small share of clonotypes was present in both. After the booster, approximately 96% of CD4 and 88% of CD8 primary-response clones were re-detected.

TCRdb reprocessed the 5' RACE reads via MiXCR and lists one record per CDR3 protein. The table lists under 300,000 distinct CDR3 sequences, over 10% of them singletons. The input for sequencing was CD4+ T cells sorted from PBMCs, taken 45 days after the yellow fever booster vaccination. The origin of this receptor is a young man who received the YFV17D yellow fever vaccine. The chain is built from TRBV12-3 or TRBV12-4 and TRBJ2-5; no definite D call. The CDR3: CASSLPRETQYF. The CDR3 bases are TGTGCCAGCTCGTTGCCCCGCGAGACCCAGTACTTC.